Presented here are 30 T cell receptor beta chains from one specimen sequenced in a study of shared clonotypes between healthy human individuals. Positive CCR7 selection of CD45RO-negative cells yielded the naive CD8 cells, and terminally differentiated effector memory CD45RA+ cells were excluded. This table comes from immunoSEQ multiplex PCR, and its TCRdb copy is limited to in-frame clones, with some not included. The sample holds approximately 810,000 clones, over 90% seen once. The sequencing input was naive CD8+ T cells sorted from blood. These receptor sequences come from a man under 40 in good health.

A word on this clone: The same CDR3 can be traced to other DNA sequences in this sample. The chain uses TRBV7-9 and TRBJ2-3; 11 bases map to TRBD2. The germline CDR1 and CDR2 sequences are SEHNR and FQNEAQ (reference sequence). With 5 bases clipped from V and 3 bases from J, the junction kept 7 bases outside the gene matches. There are 16 residues in the CDR3. In DNA form, the CDR3 reads TGTGCCAGCAGCCTGGCGACTAGCGGGACAACAGATACGCAGTATTTT. Its protein is CASSLATSGTTDTQYF.

The V and J genes are TRBV2 and TRBJ2-3; 7 positions agree with TRBD2. Trimming cost V 1 base and J 2 bases; bases outside gene matches: 3. The CDR3 has 15 residues. The germline gives CDR1 SNHLY, CDR2 FYNNEI. The CDR3 DNA sequence: TGTGCCAGCAGTGAAGTTAGCGGGCCCACAGATACGCAGTATTTT. It yields the protein CASSEVSGPTDTQYF.

The chain employs TRBV5-5 and TRBJ2-7; D gene uncertain. This CDR3 has 12 amino acids. V lost 1 base and J 4 bases, leaving 6 bases between the germline ends. Looked up from germline, CDR1 is SGHKS and CDR2 is YYEKEE (reference sequence). CDR3 amino acids: CASSLQLYEQYF. In DNA form, the CDR3 reads TGTGCCAGCAGCTTGCAACTTTACGAGCAGTACTTC.

The J gene is TRBJ2-7, the V gene TRBV7-9, with 12 bases fitting TRBD2. Per germline, CDR1 SEHNR and CDR2 FQNEAQ (reference sequence). This CDR3 spans 19 amino acids. J lost 2 bases, V lost 5 bases, and 16 bases had no gene match. DNA for the CDR3: TGTGCCAGCAGCCTAAACAATCCGACTAGCGGGAGTACCCCCTACGAGCAGTACTTC. The encoded protein is CASSLNNPTSGSTPYEQYF.

This rearrangement joins TRBV5-5 to TRBJ2-7, with D tentatively TRBD1 (5 bases). The germline gives CDR1 SGHKS, CDR2 YYEKEE (reference sequence). Between the trimmed V and J ends, which lost 1 base and 6 bases, there was a span of 8 bases. CDR3 size: 12 residues. CDR3 sequence (DNA): TGTGCCAGCAGCTTGCAAGGGGCCGAGCAGTACTTC. This encodes CASSLQGAEQYF.

The V gene is TRBV27, the J gene TRBJ2-1, with TRBD1 identical over 7 bases. The CDR3 length is 16 residues. Looked up from germline, CDR1 is MNHEY and CDR2 is SMNVEV (reference sequence). After removal of 4 bases from V and 8 bases from J, the junction contained 14 bases not matched to a gene. CDR3 loop: CASSSAPGGHNYEQFF. CDR3 DNA: TGTGCCAGCAGTTCAGCTCCAGGGGGTCACAATTATGAGCAGTTCTTC.

The rearrangement joins TRBV7-8 to TRBJ2-7; 11 bases match TRBD2. Germline assignment: CDR1 SGHVS and CDR2 FQNEAQ. The ends lost 3 bases at V and 6 bases at J; junction bases unmatched: 4. This CDR3 spans 14 amino acids. The CDR3 DNA sequence: TGTGCCAGCAGCTTCACTAGCGGGAGTTCCGAGCAGTACTTC. Amino acids: CASSFTSGSSEQYF.

The V and J genes are TRBV7-9 and TRBJ2-1, with unresolved D. V lost 4 bases, J lost 3 bases, and 16 bases lay in between. The CDR3 is 16 residues long. Looked up from germline, CDR1 is SEHNR and CDR2 is FQNEAQ (reference sequence). The CDR3 sequence is CASSSSLGLFYNEQFF. CDR3 DNA: TGTGCCAGCAGCTCGTCCCTCGGGCTATTCTACAATGAGCAGTTCTTC.

V and J are TRBV28 and TRBJ2-7; TRBD1 matches 7 bases. Germline V gene data show CDR1 as MDHEN and CDR2 as SYDVKM. CDR3 length: 15 amino acids. The V segment lost 5 bases and the J segment 1 base; nucleotides outside the gene matches: 8. For the CDR3, the DNA is TGTGCCAGCAGTGCCCGACAGGGTGAGTCCTACGAGCAGTACTTC. Translated, it gives CASSARQGESYEQYF.

The rearrangement links TRBV2 to TRBJ2-3, with TRBD2 as a possible D gene (5 bases). Trimming took 6 bases from V and 6 from J, leaving 13 bases between them. Germline assignment: CDR1 SNHLY and CDR2 FYNNEI. The CDR3 runs 13 residues. This chain's CDR3 is CASREENTDTQYF. The CDR3 nucleotides read TGTGCCAGCAGGGAGGAAAACACGGATACGCAGTATTTT.

The chain has TRBV5-1 and TRBJ2-7; D is unclear. The CDR3 extends over 14 amino acids. Deletions cut 4 bases from V and 4 bases from J, with 15 bases between. The germline V gene encodes CDR1 SGHRS and CDR2 YFSETQ. CDR3 protein: CASSGSAREYEQYF. The DNA of the CDR3 is TGCGCCAGCAGCGGGTCGGCTAGAGAATACGAGCAGTACTTC.

J is TRBJ2-3 and V is TRBV7-2, with TRBD2 as a possible D gene (5 bases). Trimming shortened V by 1 base and J by 2 bases, and 19 bases separated the two germline ends. CDR3 length: 18 residues. The germline CDR1 and CDR2 sequences are SGHTA and FQGNSA. CDR3 DNA sequence: TGTGCCAGCAGCTTAGGCCCCAGGCTAGCCGGGCACACAGATACGCAGTATTTT. It codes for CASSLGPRLAGHTDTQYF.

The sample holds a few counts of this clone. This chain connects TRBV10-3 to TRBJ2-3; TRBD1 is a possible D gene (5 bases). Germline V CDR1 and CDR2: ENHRY, SYGVKD. The CDR3 sequence is 20 residues long. The V end was cut by 3 bases, the J end by 5 bases, with 30 bases between. CDR3 region: CAISDPAPGKVGIRGDTQYF. CDR3 bases: TGTGCCATCAGTGATCCCGCCCCAGGGAAAGTGGGTATCAGAGGAGATACGCAGTATTTT.

The chain employs TRBV29-1 and TRBJ2-5; D might be TRBD2 (6 bases). The CDR3 loop spans 13 amino acids. CDR1 SQVTM and CDR2 ANQGSEA come from the germline V gene. As DNA, the CDR3 is TGCACCATCGTGGGGGGATACCAAGAGACCCAGTACTTC. This codes for CTIVGGYQETQYF.

The genes are TRBV7-2 and TRBJ1-5, with D unclear. Germline V lookup: CDR1 SGHTA, CDR2 FQGNSA. V was pared by 2 bases and J by 0 bases, with 17 bases between. The length of the CDR3 is 18 residues. The CDR3 loop reads CASSLKGGSRNSNQPQHF. The CDR3 DNA reads TGTGCCAGCAGCTTAAAGGGTGGCAGTCGAAATAGCAATCAGCCCCAGCATTTT.

The chain carries TRBV6-5 and TRBJ2-2; unclear D gene. Germline V CDR1 and CDR2: MNHEY, SVGAGI. V was pared by 10 bases and J by 6 bases, with 18 bases between. The CDR3 runs 14 residues. CDR3 in DNA: TGTGCCATCTCAGAAGCTAGTAACCCCGGGGAGCTGTTTTTT. It translates to CAISEASNPGELFF.

The rearrangement joins TRBV18 to TRBJ2-3; 8 nucleotides line up with TRBD1. Trimming took 2 bases from V and 3 from J; bases not matched to a gene: 13. CDR3 size: 18 residues. The V gene's germline CDR1 is KGHSH and CDR2 LQKENI. DNA of the CDR3: TGTGCCAGCTCACCAACAAGACGGACAGGGTTTGGGACAGATACGCAGTATTTT. This sequence encodes CASSPTRRTGFGTDTQYF.

The table lists this clone with a count of one. The chain links TRBV27 to TRBJ2-5; maybe TRBD2 (7 bases). This CDR3 is 15 amino acids long. Germline assignment: CDR1 MNHEY and CDR2 SMNVEV (reference sequence). Trimming pared 1 base from V and 4 bases from J, leaving 13 bases between. This CDR3 reads CASSLLGGRGETQYF. CDR3 sequence (DNA): TGTGCCAGCAGTTTATTGGGGGGGCGCGGAGAGACCCAGTACTTC.

The rearrangement uses TRBV14 and TRBJ1-1, with D hard to call. The V gene lost 5 bases and the J gene lost 5 bases, with 18 bases spanning the gap. CDR3 length: 15 residues. From germline, CDR1 is SGHDN and CDR2 FVKESK. As DNA, the CDR3 is TGTGCCAGCAGCGAAGCCCCAGGCTTTTGGACTGAAGCTTTCTTT. Residues: CASSEAPGFWTEAFF.

This rearrangement joins TRBV5-1 to TRBJ2-1; D perhaps matches TRBD1 (6 bases). The V and J ends lost 1 base and 6 bases respectively, with 11 bases between them. CDR3 length: 14 amino acids. Germline V gene lookup returns CDR1 SGHRS and CDR2 YFSETQ. The CDR3 loop is CASSLHGQFNEQFF. CDR3 sequence (DNA): TGCGCCAGCAGCTTGCACGGACAGTTCAATGAGCAGTTCTTC.

The chain employs TRBV30 and TRBJ2-3, with 14 bases fitting TRBD2. Trimming removed 2 bases from V and 1 base from J; junction bases left unmatched: 8. The CDR3 contains 18 residues. CDR1 and CDR2 from the germline V gene are GTSNPN and SVGIG (reference sequence). The DNA of the CDR3 is TGTGCCTGGAGTCCGCCGGGACTAGCGGGAGTGGGCACAGATACGCAGTATTTT. The encoded protein is CAWSPPGLAGVGTDTQYF.

A few counts support this clone. The chain recombines TRBV7-6 with TRBJ2-2; D possibly corresponds to TRBD1 (5 bases). Trimming took 2 bases from V and 0 from J, leaving 7 bases between them. Germline values: CDR1 SGHVS, CDR2 FNYEAQ. The CDR3 consists of 15 residues. CDR3 protein: CASSLRTTNTGELFF. CDR3 bases: TGTGCCAGCAGCTTAAGGACAACGAACACCGGGGAGCTGTTTTTT.

This chain joins TRBV7-8 and TRBJ2-5; 11 nucleotides align to TRBD2. The CDR3 extends over 16 amino acids. Germline loops: CDR1 SGHVS, CDR2 FQNEAQ. The trim removed 1 base at V and 5 bases at J, leaving 6 bases unmatched. The CDR3 here is CASSLGTSGRLETQYF. The CDR3, as DNA: TGTGCCAGCAGCTTAGGCACTAGCGGGAGATTGGAGACCCAGTACTTC.

This chain uses TRBV27 with TRBJ1-4, with D uncertain. The CDR3 length is 14 residues. The V end lost 6 bases, the J end lost 7 bases, and 15 bases lay between the germline ends. Germline V gene data show CDR1 as MNHEY and CDR2 as SMNVEV (reference sequence). CDR3 in amino acids: CASSPGGGSEKLFF. In DNA form, the CDR3 reads TGTGCCAGCAGCCCAGGAGGTGGAAGTGAAAAACTGTTTTTT.

This sequence joins TRBV7-9 and TRBJ2-1, with a weak D call TRBD1 (5 bases). The germline V and J ends were trimmed by 10 bases and 1 base, with 11 bases remaining between them. CDR3 length equals 13 residues. CDR1 and CDR2 from the germline V gene are SEHNR and FQNEAQ (reference sequence). The CDR3 region has the DNA TGTGCCACCACACAGGAGTCCTACAATGAGCAGTTCTTC. It specifies CATTQESYNEQFF.

The chain recombines TRBV11-3 with TRBJ2-5; D remains ambiguous. The germline CDR1 and CDR2 sequences are SGHNT and YENEEA. V was shortened by 1 base and J by 2 bases, with 17 bases between the two germline ends. This CDR3 has 17 residues. The CDR3 DNA sequence: TGTGCCAGCAGCTTAGGGACCACAAAGTTTCCTCAAGAGACCCAGTACTTC. Residues: CASSLGTTKFPQETQYF.

The chain couples TRBV11-2 to TRBJ2-1, with 15 bases fitting TRBD2. The CDR3 has 19 amino acids. Germline V lookup: CDR1 SGHAT, CDR2 FQNNGV. V lost 7 bases, J lost 10 bases, and 20 bases stayed unmatched. The DNA of the CDR3 is TGTGCCAGCACCTCATTCAGGGCCCGAAGGACTAGCGGGAGGGACGAGCAGTTCTTC. Translated: CASTSFRARRTSGRDEQFF.

The rearrangement joins TRBV30 to TRBJ2-2; 9 nucleotides line up with TRBD1. CDR1 is GTSNPN, CDR2 SVGIG, per germline (reference sequence). Trimming cost V 3 bases and J 7 bases; bases outside gene matches: 12. CDR3 size: 16 residues. The CDR3 loop reads CAWREGTGYLHGELFF. In nucleotides, the CDR3 is TGTGCCTGGAGGGAGGGGACAGGGTACCTTCACGGGGAGCTGTTTTTT.

The chain has TRBV19 and TRBJ2-7, with 12 bases that match TRBD1. CDR1 and CDR2 (germline): LNHDA, SQIVND (reference sequence). The junction had 5 bases not matched to a gene; V was cut back by 6 bases and J by 5 bases. The length of the CDR3 is 14 residues. The CDR3 reads CASSPGTGGNEQYF. DNA of the CDR3: TGTGCCAGTAGCCCCGGGACAGGGGGCAACGAGCAGTACTTC.

This CDR3 reads CASSLSASGNTIYF. CDR3 coding DNA: TGTGCCAGCAGCCTATCAGCGTCTGGAAACACCATATATTTT. The rearrangement links TRBV7-2 to TRBJ1-3; D call uncertain. The V end lost 5 bases, the J end lost 1 base, and 9 bases lay between the germline ends. The CDR3 is 14 amino acids. Germline CDR1 reads SGHTA; CDR2 reads FQGNSA.